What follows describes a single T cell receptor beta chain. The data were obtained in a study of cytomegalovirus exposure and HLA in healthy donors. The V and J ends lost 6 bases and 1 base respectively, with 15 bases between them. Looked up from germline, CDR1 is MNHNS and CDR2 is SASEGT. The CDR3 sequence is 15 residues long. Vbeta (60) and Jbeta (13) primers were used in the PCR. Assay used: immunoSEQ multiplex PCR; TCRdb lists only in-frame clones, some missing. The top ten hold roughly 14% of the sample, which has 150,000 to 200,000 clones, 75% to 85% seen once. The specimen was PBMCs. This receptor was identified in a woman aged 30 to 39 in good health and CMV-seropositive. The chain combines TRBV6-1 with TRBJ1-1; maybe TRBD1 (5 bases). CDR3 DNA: TGTGCCAGCAGGGAGGGACTAGCCAGGAACACTGAAGCTTTCTTT. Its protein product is CASREGLARNTEAFF.